Below, 17 T cell receptor beta chains from the same sample are listed, as sequenced in a study of shared clonotypes between healthy human individuals. Repertoires were generated with immunoSEQ multiplex PCR, while TCRdb's copy carries only in-frame clones and drops some. Of some 1,100,000 clones detected, 70% to 80% appear once; the ten largest clones hold approximately 0.56%. Sequencing input: memory CD4+ T cells from PBMCs. Specified subset: CD45RA-negative fraction. These receptor sequences come from a man between 18 and 35 years old in good health. Some clones in this sample may be carry-over from other donors' samples.

The table lists this clone with a few counts. V gene TRBV28 combines with J gene TRBJ2-7, with D uncertain. The germline gives CDR1 MDHEN, CDR2 SYDVKM. V dropped 7 bases and J dropped 7 bases, with 20 bases sitting between them. The CDR3 length is 14 residues. CDR3 in amino acids: CASTSGNSLREQYF. The CDR3 coding sequence is TGTGCCAGCACCTCTGGGAATAGCTTGAGGGAGCAGTACTTC.

The chain employs TRBV29-1 and TRBJ2-1; possible D gene TRBD2, 6 bases. In germline, CDR1 is SQVTM, CDR2 ANQGSEA. Trimming cost V 8 bases and J 1 base, with 27 bases left between them. This CDR3 region has 18 residues. The CDR3, as DNA: TGCAGCCTGGGTGGACTTCCTGAAATTGGGGGGTCCTACAATGAGCAGTTCTTC. It encodes CSLGGLPEIGGSYNEQFF.

The V and J genes are TRBV7-8 and TRBJ2-1; D unresolved. Germline V lookup: CDR1 SGHVS, CDR2 FQNEAQ. CDR3 length: 12 residues. Between the trimmed V and J ends, which lost 3 bases and 6 bases, there was a span of 6 bases. This CDR3 reads CASSLLVNEQFF. The DNA of the CDR3 is TGTGCCAGCAGCTTGTTAGTCAATGAGCAGTTCTTC.

This clone was counted a single time. The genes are TRBV5-4 and TRBJ1-3; no firm D call. V lost 3 bases, J lost 1 base, and 11 bases lay in between. CDR3 length equals 15 residues. Germline V gene sequence: CDR1 SGHNT, CDR2 YYREEE (reference sequence). CDR3 loop: CASSWGRTSGNTIYF. In DNA, the CDR3 is TGTGCCAGCAGCTGGGGTCGGACTTCTGGAAACACCATATATTTT.

The V call is TRBV27, the J call TRBJ2-7; D uncertain. Deletions cut 8 bases from V and 1 base from J, with 9 bases between. The CDR3 spans 12 residues. The germline V gene encodes CDR1 MNHEY and CDR2 SMNVEV (reference sequence). The CDR3 sequence is CASGPQSYEQYF. CDR3 in DNA: TGTGCCAGCGGGCCACAATCCTACGAGCAGTACTTC.

This chain connects TRBV19 to TRBJ2-3; D might be TRBD2 (5 bases). Between the trimmed V and J ends, which lost 5 bases and 1 base, there was a span of 10 bases. CDR1 LNHDA and CDR2 SQIVND come from the germline V gene (reference sequence). The CDR3 runs to 14 residues. CDR3 protein: CASSPRTRTDTQYF. The DNA for the CDR3 is TGTGCCAGTAGTCCCCGGACTCGCACAGATACGCAGTATTTT.

This chain links TRBV29-1 with TRBJ2-1, with 10 bases fitting TRBD2. V lost 7 bases, J lost 3 bases, and 6 bases stayed unmatched. The CDR3 totals 14 residues. Germline CDR1 reads SQVTM; CDR2 reads ANQGSEA. The CDR3 coding sequence is TGCAGCGGGGCCGGGACTAGCGTCTACAATGAGCAGTTCTTC. This sequence encodes CSGAGTSVYNEQFF.

The chain has TRBV7-2 and TRBJ2-4; 8 bases map to TRBD1. The CDR3 totals 14 residues. Germline V lookup: CDR1 SGHTA, CDR2 FQGNSA. The V gene end was trimmed by 5 bases and the J gene end by 6 bases; junction bases not matched to a gene: 6. CDR3 protein: CASSAGTGPNIQYF. The CDR3 bases are TGTGCCAGCAGCGCAGGGACAGGACCAAACATTCAGTACTTC.

The V gene is TRBV19, the J gene TRBJ2-7; 8 positions match TRBD2. CDR3 length equals 12 residues. From germline, CDR1 is LNHDA and CDR2 SQIVND (reference sequence). The V gene end was trimmed by 10 bases and the J gene end by 6 bases; junction bases not matched to a gene: 8. CDR3 loop: CATKTRGGEQYF. In nucleotides, the CDR3 is TGTGCCACTAAAACCCGGGGGGGCGAGCAGTACTTC.

There are many counts of this clone. This chain connects TRBV11-2 to TRBJ1-2, with 7 positions matching TRBD1. After removal of 5 bases from V and 1 base from J, the junction contained 10 bases not matched to a gene. The CDR3 contains 16 residues. Germline CDR1 reads SGHAT; CDR2 reads FQNNGV. The CDR3 loop reads CASSPNPGQNNYGYTF. As DNA, the CDR3 is TGTGCCAGCAGCCCAAACCCGGGACAGAATAACTATGGCTACACCTTC.

This clone was seen ten or more times. The J gene is TRBJ1-4, the V gene TRBV4-1; 8 bases align to TRBD1. This CDR3 contains 14 residues. CDR1 and CDR2 (germline): MGHRA, YSYEKL. V shed 1 base and J 5 bases; nucleotides not matched to a gene: 0. CDR3 protein: CASSQGQGNEKLFF. For the CDR3, the DNA is TGCGCCAGCAGCCAAGGACAGGGGAATGAAAAACTGTTTTTT.

V gene TRBV5-4 combines with J gene TRBJ2-1; D is uncertain. Trimming took 4 bases from V and 2 from J, leaving 10 bases between them. Germline loops: CDR1 SGHNT, CDR2 YYREEE (reference sequence). This CDR3 has 14 residues. DNA of the CDR3: TGTGCCAGCAGCCCGGCAATAACCTACAATGAGCAGTTCTTC. Translating it yields CASSPAITYNEQFF.

The chain couples TRBV7-2 to TRBJ1-1; D gene ambiguous. Germline values: CDR1 SGHTA, CDR2 FQGNSA. The germline V and J ends were trimmed by 3 bases and 6 bases, with 11 bases remaining between them. There are 13 residues in the CDR3. This CDR3 is CASSFVERSEAFF. DNA of the CDR3: TGTGCCAGCAGCTTCGTCGAGAGATCTGAAGCTTTCTTT.

This clone was seen a handful of times. The V call is TRBV27, the J call TRBJ1-1, with TRBD1 identical over 7 bases. From germline, CDR1 is MNHEY and CDR2 SMNVEV (reference sequence). After removal of 3 bases from V and 0 bases from J, the junction contained 7 bases not matched to a gene. The CDR3 sequence is 16 residues long. CDR3 sequence reads: CASSLRGPSLNTEAFF. The CDR3 bases are TGTGCCAGCAGTTTGAGGGGGCCGAGTTTGAACACTGAAGCTTTCTTT.

The chain carries TRBV6-6 and TRBJ2-2; 8 bases map to TRBD1. Germline trimming cut 8 bases from V and 1 base from J; bases unmatched to any gene: 6. Germline-derived CDR1 and CDR2 are MNHNY and SVGAGI (reference sequence). CDR3 length: 15 amino acids. The CDR3 loop reads CASPGTGQNTGELFF. The CDR3 DNA reads as TGTGCCAGCCCTGGGACAGGACAGAACACCGGGGAGCTGTTTTTT.

V gene TRBV5-1 combines with J gene TRBJ2-2, with D possibly called TRBD1 or TRBD2 (5 bases each). The CDR3 consists of 14 residues. Germline CDR1 SGHRS, CDR2 YFSETQ. Trimming removed 0 bases from V and 6 bases from J, with 9 bases in between. The CDR3 sequence is CASSLVGTAGELFF. CDR3 DNA sequence: TGCGCCAGCAGCTTGGTTGGGACGGCCGGGGAGCTGTTTTTT.

This chain links TRBV5-5 with TRBJ2-5; the match to TRBD2 covers 9 bases. Trimming at V came to 1 base and at J to 4 bases, leaving 8 bases not matched to a gene. This CDR3 region has 16 residues. The germline V gene encodes CDR1 SGHKS and CDR2 YYEKEE (reference sequence). The CDR3 spells CASSLMLAGSGETQYF. DNA of the CDR3: TGTGCCAGCAGCTTGATGCTAGCGGGATCGGGAGAGACCCAGTACTTC.